These 27 T cell receptor beta chains were sequenced from one sample in a study of T-cell reconstitution after alpha-beta-depleted transplantation in children. Preparation of the TCRbeta library used unique molecular identifiers. TCRdb re-called the PCR reads with MiXCR, one entry per CDR3 protein. This table has roughly 180,000 distinct CDR3 sequences, roughly 15% appearing once. The sample was PBMCs from the stem cell graft donor, taken from the stem cell graft. The receptors were sampled from a human donor who donated a stem cell graft to a child with acute lymphoblastic leukemia.

This clonotype was counted many times. The gene calls are TRBV29-1 and TRBJ2-6; a weak D match, TRBD1 (5 bases). This CDR3 is built from 16 residues. The V gene's germline CDR1 is SQVTM and CDR2 ANQGSEA. V lost 5 bases and J lost 0, with 14 bases in between. This CDR3 is CSVQGSLTSGANVLTF. The DNA for the CDR3 is TGCAGCGTTCAGGGCTCCCTTACCTCTGGGGCCAACGTCCTGACTTTC. The whole variable domain, filled in from reference TRBV29-1 and TRBJ2-6, reads SAVISQKPSRDICQRGTSLTIQCQVDSQVTMMFWYRQQPGQSLTLIATANQGSEATYESGFVIDKFPISRPNLTFSTLTVSNMSPEDSSIYLCSVQGSLTSGANVLTFGAGSRLTVL.

V is TRBV5-6 and J is TRBJ1-4; TRBD1 agrees at 9 bases. The length of the CDR3 is 15 residues. The germline CDR1 and CDR2 sequences are SGHDT and YYEEEE. The junction had 2 bases not matched to a gene; V was cut back by 4 bases and J by 1 base. CDR3 sequence (DNA): TGTGCCAGCAGCGTGGACAGGGGAACTAATGAAAAACTGTTTTTT. It translates to CASSVDRGTNEKLFF. The whole variable domain, remainder taken from reference TRBV5-6 and TRBJ1-4, is DAGVTQSPTHLIKTRGQQVTLRCSPKSGHDTVSWYQQALGQGPQFIFQYYEEEERQRGNFPDRFSGHQFPNYSSELNVNALLLGDSALYLCASSVDRGTNEKLFFGSGTQLSVL.

This clonotype has at least ten counts. This rearrangement joins TRBV5-5 to TRBJ1-5; D is ambiguous. Germline V gives CDR1 SGHKS, CDR2 YYEKEE (reference sequence). The CDR3 runs 17 residues. The germline V and J ends were trimmed by 4 bases and 0 bases, with 17 bases remaining between them. CDR3: CASSPQFTPYSNQPQHF. CDR3 sequence (DNA): TGTGCCAGCAGCCCCCAATTTACGCCATATAGCAATCAGCCCCAGCATTTT.

Ten or more counts support this clonotype. V usage is TRBV29-1 and J usage is TRBJ2-7, with 7 bases aligning to TRBD1. Germline lookup yields CDR1 SQVTM and CDR2 ANQGSEA. The CDR3 loop spans 15 amino acids. J lost 3 bases, V lost 0 bases, and 8 bases had no gene match. The CDR3 DNA is TGCAGCGTTGAAGATGAGACAGGGCATAACTACGAGCAGTACTTC. Encoded protein: CSVEDETGHNYEQYF.

This clonotype was picked up many times. This chain uses TRBV7-9 with TRBJ2-7; TRBD1 matches at 9 bases. CDR1 and CDR2 (germline): SEHNR, FQNEAQ (reference sequence). The ends lost 7 bases at V and 4 bases at J; junction bases unmatched: 11. This CDR3 is 15 amino acids long. The CDR3 loop is CASNSAGQGVYEQYF. CDR3 in DNA: TGTGCCAGCAACTCTGCGGGACAGGGCGTTTACGAGCAGTACTTC. Full variable domain (outside the CDR3, taken from reference TRBV7-9 and TRBJ2-7): DTGVSQNPRHKITKRGQNVTFRCDPISEHNRLYWYRQTLGQGPEFLTYFQNEAQLEKSRLLSDRFSAERPKGSFSTLEIQRTEQGDSAMYLCASNSAGQGVYEQYFGPGTRLTVT.

This clonotype was observed at least ten times. The rearrangement joins TRBV12-3 or TRBV12-4 to TRBJ2-1; possible D gene TRBD2, 6 bases. The CDR3 runs 15 residues. The germline V and J ends were trimmed by 6 bases and 2 bases, with 14 bases remaining between them. The CDR3 DNA is TGTGCCAGCAGACGCCCCGGGACTGCCTACAATGAGCAGTTCTTC. It encodes CASRRPGTAYNEQFF.

With respect to this clonotype: Being one base from a much bigger clone, this may be a read error. This chain uses TRBV10-3 with TRBJ2-3; the D is unclear. This CDR3 has 12 amino acids. Germline loops: CDR1 ENHRY, CDR2 SYGVKD. V lost 6 bases, J lost 6 bases, and 10 bases lay in between. CDR3 DNA: TGTGCCATCAGCCGACCCGAGGATACGCAGTATTTT. This translates into CAISRPEDTQYF.

This clonotype occurred many times. V gene TRBV20-1 combines with J gene TRBJ2-3, with D perhaps TRBD2 (5 bases). V lost 7 bases to trimming and J lost 0 bases, with 8 bases between them. The CDR3 covers 12 residues. CDR1 and CDR2 (germline): DFQATT, SNEGSKA (reference sequence). The CDR3 here is CSGEKSTDTQYF. The CDR3 coding sequence is TGCAGTGGGGAGAAGAGCACAGATACGCAGTATTTT.

This clonotype came up a few times. The chain couples TRBV20-1 to TRBJ2-1; the match to TRBD2 covers 15 bases. The junction had 15 bases not matched to a gene; V was cut back by 2 bases and J by 1 base. CDR1 and CDR2 from the germline V gene are DFQATT and SNEGSKA (reference sequence). The CDR3 totals 21 residues. The CDR3 loop is CSARSPRPGLAGGPSYNEQFF. The CDR3 DNA is TGCAGTGCTAGAAGTCCCCGCCCCGGACTAGCGGGAGGGCCATCCTACAATGAGCAGTTCTTC.

The CDR3 region has the DNA TGTGCCAGCAGCTCGATTGGGGGACTTTTCAATGAGCAGTTCTTC. Translating gives CASSSIGGLFNEQFF. The chain joins TRBV11-3 to TRBJ2-1; TRBD2 is a possible D gene (6 bases). V dropped 4 bases and J dropped 6 bases, with 16 bases sitting between them. The CDR3 runs 15 residues. Germline values: CDR1 SGHNT, CDR2 YENEEA.

This clonotype was found many times. The V call is TRBV5-1, the J call TRBJ2-2, with TRBD1 identical over 10 bases. CDR3 size: 16 residues. Germline CDR1 and CDR2: SGHRS and YFSETQ. J lost 4 bases, V lost 3 bases, and 6 bases had no gene match. CDR3 in amino acids: CASSWGTGVTTGELFF. The DNA of the CDR3 is TGCGCCAGCAGCTGGGGGACAGGGGTCACCACCGGGGAGCTGTTTTTT.

This clonotype was picked up a small number of times. This chain links TRBV25-1 with TRBJ2-7; TRBD2 matches 11 bases. Trimming took 8 bases from V and 3 from J; bases not matched to a gene: 6. Germline CDR1 and CDR2: MGHDK and SYGVNS. The CDR3 is 14 residues long. Here the CDR3 DNA reads TGTGCCAGCTCGACCGGGACTAGCGGCTACGAGCAGTACTTC. Its translation: CASSTGTSGYEQYF.

The chain uses TRBV20-1 and TRBJ2-1, with 11 bases lining up with TRBD2. In germline, CDR1 is DFQATT, CDR2 SNEGSKA (reference sequence). This CDR3 spans 16 amino acids. V lost 3 bases, J lost 7 bases, and 11 bases stayed unmatched. The CDR3 DNA sequence: TGCAGTGCTAGTTCCTCACTAGCGGGAGAAGGAAATGAGCAGTTCTTC. Encoded protein: CSASSSLAGEGNEQFF.

The sample holds a few counts of this clonotype. This chain uses TRBV10-3 with TRBJ2-5; the match to TRBD2 covers 7 bases. Germline V lookup: CDR1 ENHRY, CDR2 SYGVKD. The CDR3 spans 17 residues. The trim removed 0 bases at V and 5 bases at J, leaving 12 bases unmatched. CDR3 nucleotide sequence: TGTGCCATCAGTGAGTCGGAAGCGGGGAAAACTGGGGAGACCCAGTACTTC. Residues: CAISESEAGKTGETQYF.

This clonotype was observed once. This chain joins TRBV3-1 and TRBJ2-1; 8 bases align to TRBD1. The CDR3 length is 13 residues. Germline CDR1 and CDR2: LGHDT and YNNKEL (reference sequence). V lost 4 bases to trimming and J lost 7 bases; unmatched junction nucleotides: 3. CDR3 loop: CASSLDRENEQFF. The CDR3 coding sequence is TGTGCCAGCAGCCTGGACAGGGAGAATGAGCAGTTCTTC.

This clonotype was seen at least ten times. The CDR3: CASSQPGTGTNTGELFF. The CDR3 region has the DNA TGTGCCAGCAGCCAACCTGGGACAGGGACGAACACCGGGGAGCTGTTTTTT. The chain is built from TRBV21-1 and TRBJ2-2; the D segment call TRBD1 is taken from the table without a DNA check. TRBV21-1 constitutes a pseudogene. The CDR3 is made up of 17 amino acids.

DNA for the CDR3: TGCGCCAGCAGCTTGACCACAGCGGGATTAAACAATGAGCAGTTCTTC. Translating gives CASSLTTAGLNNEQFF. The chain couples TRBV5-1 to TRBJ2-1; the match to TRBD2 covers 7 bases. Germline V gives CDR1 SGHRS, CDR2 YFSETQ. Unmatched junction bases numbered 9, after V lost 1 base and J lost 5 bases. CDR3 length: 16 residues. The full variable domain, rest sourced from reference TRBV5-1 and TRBJ2-1, is KAGVTQTPRYLIKTRGQQVTLSCSPISGHRSVSWYQQTPGQGLQFLFEYFSETQRNKGNFPGRFSGRQFSNSRSEMNVSTLELGDSALYLCASSLTTAGLNNEQFFGPGTRLTVL.

This clonotype has ten or more counts. The gene calls are TRBV25-1 and TRBJ2-2; D is tentatively TRBD1 or TRBD2 (5 bases each). V gave up 8 bases and J gave up 5 bases, with 15 bases separating them. The CDR3 is 14 residues long. Germline V CDR1 and CDR2: MGHDK, SYGVNS. As DNA, the CDR3 is TGTGCCAGCTCTGGGGGACGAGGGACCGGGGAGCTGTTTTTT. Protein: CASSGGRGTGELFF.

This clonotype was counted many times. The chain uses TRBV14 and TRBJ2-5; D might be TRBD2 (6 bases). The CDR3 is 15 amino acids. V was cut by 0 bases and J by 4 bases, with 12 bases left in between. From germline, CDR1 is SGHDN and CDR2 FVKESK. In DNA form, the CDR3 reads TGTGCCAGCAGCCAAGACCCGGGACTTTCAGAGACCCAGTACTTC. It yields the protein CASSQDPGLSETQYF.

This clonotype has at least ten counts. The chain is built from TRBV5-1 and TRBJ1-2; possibly TRBD1 for D (6 bases). The CDR3 extends over 13 amino acids. Germline V CDR1 and CDR2: SGHRS, YFSETQ. V lost 4 bases and J lost 8, with 15 bases in between. CDR3 in amino acids: CASSMGGAYGYTF. The CDR3 DNA reads TGCGCCAGCAGCATGGGGGGGGCATACGGCTACACCTTC.

Concerning this clonotype itself: This could be a read error, since a much larger clone is one nucleotide away. V is TRBV5-1 and J is TRBJ1-1, with no clear D. Germline V gives CDR1 SGHRS, CDR2 YFSETQ. The CDR3 consists of 13 residues. As DNA, the CDR3 is TGCCCCAGCAGCGGCCTTTACAACACTGAAGCTTTCTTT. This translates into CPSSGLYNTEAFF.

The genes are TRBV11-2 and TRBJ2-3; 9 positions match TRBD1. J lost 2 bases, V lost 5 bases, and 17 bases had no gene match. The CDR3 covers 19 residues. From germline, CDR1 is SGHAT and CDR2 FQNNGV. The CDR3 coding sequence is TGTGCCAGCAGCCAGCCGGGACAGGGCTTCGAGTTCTTCACAGATACGCAGTATTTT. Protein sequence: CASSQPGQGFEFFTDTQYF.

This clonotype was detected ten times or more. The rearrangement uses TRBV10-3 and TRBJ2-1; 10 bases line up with TRBD2. CDR3 length: 15 amino acids. V lost 2 bases to trimming and J lost 8 bases; unmatched junction nucleotides: 6. CDR1 is ENHRY, CDR2 SYGVKD, per germline. DNA of the CDR3: TGTGCCATCAGTGAGGCTGCTAGCGGGAGAGATGAGCAGTTCTTC. This translates into CAISEAASGRDEQFF.

The chain employs TRBV12-3 or TRBV12-4 and TRBJ2-7; the D is unclear. The CDR3 contains 12 residues. Deletions cut 6 bases from V and 7 bases from J, with 13 bases between. The CDR3: CASSSAPGEQYF. The CDR3 DNA reads TGTGCCAGCAGCTCGGCCCCCGGGGAGCAGTACTTC.

This clonotype was seen at least ten times. The chain couples TRBV5-1 to TRBJ1-1; D remains ambiguous. Trimming removed 6 bases at V and 3 bases at J, with 18 bases between. The CDR3 extends over 15 amino acids. Germline loops: CDR1 SGHRS, CDR2 YFSETQ. CDR3 nucleotide sequence: TGCGCCAGCATGCCCCCGGGTATCGTTGACACTGAAGCTTTCTTT. Translation gives CASMPPGIVDTEAFF.

The V and J genes are TRBV6-1 and TRBJ1-3; D gene unclear. Germline assignment: CDR1 MNHNS and CDR2 SASEGT. The CDR3 sequence is 14 residues long. V lost 6 bases, J lost 4 bases, and 13 bases lay in between. Here the CDR3 DNA reads TGTGCCAGCAGAACCCCGCTCTCCGGAAACACCATATATTTT. Protein product: CASRTPLSGNTIYF.

This clonotype was recorded a few times. The rearrangement joins TRBV2 to TRBJ2-2; D gene uncertain. Germline CDR1 is SNHLY and CDR2 is FYNNEI. CDR3 length equals 15 residues. V lost 4 bases and J 1 base, leaving 10 bases between the germline ends. Here the CDR3 DNA reads TGTGCCAGCAGTGCTGATCAGTTGAACACCGGGGAGCTGTTTTTT. It yields the protein CASSADQLNTGELFF.